These 29 T cell receptor beta chains were sequenced from one sample in a study of blood T cell repertoires in COVID-19. Sequencing used immunoSEQ multiplex PCR; TCRdb keeps in-frame clones, though not all of them. This sample carries about 110,000 clones, 70% to 85% of them seen once, and the ten largest clones take under 1%. The sample consisted of peripheral blood. The receptor set was obtained from a human donor with acute or convalescent COVID-19. The donor label of this sample is uncertain.

V gene TRBV19 combines with J gene TRBJ2-1; D uncertain. V was cut by 3 bases and J by 0 bases, with 15 bases left in between. The CDR3 is 17 amino acids. CDR1 is LNHDA and CDR2 is SQIVND in the germline V gene (reference sequence). The CDR3 sequence is CASSISVQYSSYNEQFF. CDR3 nucleotides: TGTGCCAGTAGTATTTCTGTTCAATATAGCTCCTACAATGAGCAGTTCTTC. The variable domain in full, with the rest retrieved from reference TRBV19 and TRBJ2-1, is DGGITQSPKYLFRKEGQNVTLSCEQNLNHDAMYWYRQDPGQGLRLIYYSQIVNDFQKGDIAEGYSVSREKKESFPLTVTSAQKNPTAFYLCASSISVQYSSYNEQFFGPGTRLTVL.

The chain links TRBV7-8 to TRBJ1-2, with 9 bases matching TRBD1. The CDR3 runs to 15 residues. The trim removed 5 bases at V and 4 bases at J, leaving 8 bases unmatched. CDR1 is SGHVS, CDR2 FQNEAQ, per germline. Here the CDR3 reads CASSPGTGSVYGYTF. In DNA, the CDR3 is TGTGCCAGCAGCCCAGGGACAGGGTCTGTCTATGGCTACACCTTC. The whole variable domain, filled in from reference TRBV7-8 and TRBJ1-2, reads GAGVSQSPRYKVAKRGQDVALRCDPISGHVSLFWYQQALGQGPEFLTYFQNEAQLDKSGLPSDRFFAERPEGSVSTLKIQRTQQEDSAVYLCASSPGTGSVYGYTFGSGTRLTVV.

The chain uses TRBV7-9 and TRBJ1-5; 7 positions match TRBD1. In germline, CDR1 is SEHNR, CDR2 FQNEAQ (reference sequence). With V trimmed by 1 base and J by 7 bases, 7 bases remained unmatched. This CDR3 has 15 residues. The CDR3 spells CASSLEGAGNQPQHF. The CDR3 bases are TGTGCCAGCAGCTTAGAGGGGGCAGGGAACCAGCCCCAGCATTTT.

V and J are TRBV7-9 and TRBJ2-3; 8 nucleotides align to TRBD2. J gave up 7 bases and V 5 bases, and 2 bases lay outside the gene matches. Per germline, CDR1 SEHNR and CDR2 FQNEAQ (reference sequence). CDR3 length equals 12 residues. The chain's CDR3 is CASSPSGYTQYF. As DNA, the CDR3 is TGTGCCAGCAGCCCTAGCGGGTATACGCAGTATTTT.

V and J are TRBV2 and TRBJ1-2, with TRBD1 as a possible D gene (5 bases). V dropped 4 bases and J dropped 8 bases, with 11 bases sitting between them. The CDR3 runs 12 residues. Germline loops: CDR1 SNHLY, CDR2 FYNNEI. In nucleotides, the CDR3 is TGTGCCAGCAGTGTTGACAGCGGGGGCTACACCTTC. Its protein product is CASSVDSGGYTF.

CDR3: CASRPSGTPDYGYTF. DNA for the CDR3: TGTGCCAGTAGGCCTTCCGGGACACCGGACTATGGCTACACCTTC. The V and J genes are TRBV19 and TRBJ1-2; TRBD1 might be the D (6 bases). The length of the CDR3 is 15 residues. Looked up from germline, CDR1 is LNHDA and CDR2 is SQIVND (reference sequence). Trimming cost V 6 bases and J 3 bases, with 17 bases left between them. The full variable domain, rest sourced from reference TRBV19 and TRBJ1-2, is DGGITQSPKYLFRKEGQNVTLSCEQNLNHDAMYWYRQDPGQGLRLIYYSQIVNDFQKGDIAEGYSVSREKKESFPLTVTSAQKNPTAFYLCASRPSGTPDYGYTFGSGTRLTVV.

This clone was counted a single time. V usage is TRBV2 and J usage is TRBJ1-2; D is unresolved. The CDR3 extends over 13 amino acids. V dropped 4 bases and J dropped 7 bases, with 13 bases sitting between them. The V gene's germline CDR1 is SNHLY and CDR2 FYNNEI. The CDR3 sequence is CASSVAGSGGYTF. The CDR3 bases are TGTGCCAGCAGTGTTGCGGGTAGCGGTGGCTACACCTTC.

The chain carries TRBV10-3 and TRBJ1-2; D perhaps matches TRBD1 (5 bases). The V gene's germline CDR1 is ENHRY and CDR2 SYGVKD. V shed 5 bases and J shed 8 bases, with 18 bases lying between them. This CDR3 contains 14 residues. DNA for the CDR3: TGTGCCATCAGTTCTAAAGGGGAGGCGGACGGCTACACCTTC. This encodes CAISSKGEADGYTF.

This chain connects TRBV6-2 or TRBV6-3 to TRBJ2-4, with a tentative D call TRBD2 (6 bases). V was clipped by 4 bases and J by 4 bases, with 11 bases between them. This CDR3 comprises 14 residues. Germline V lookup: CDR1 MNHEY, CDR2 SVGEGT. CDR3 protein: CASSSYGRKNIQYF. The CDR3 bases are TGTGCCAGCAGTTCGTACGGGAGAAAAAACATTCAGTACTTC.

This clone was counted a single time. This chain uses TRBV7-9 with TRBJ2-7; tentative D call: TRBD1 (6 bases). V dropped 1 base and J dropped 3 bases, with 10 bases sitting between them. This CDR3 is built from 14 residues. Germline V gene lookup returns CDR1 SEHNR and CDR2 FQNEAQ (reference sequence). CDR3 region: CASSLGGQSYEQYF. The CDR3, as DNA: TGTGCCAGCAGCTTAGGGGGACAAAGCTACGAGCAGTACTTC.

The chain employs TRBV6-1 and TRBJ2-2; a possible D gene is TRBD1 (5 bases). V lost 0 bases and J 4 bases, leaving 9 bases between the germline ends. The germline V gene encodes CDR1 MNHNS and CDR2 SASEGT. There are 15 residues in the CDR3. CDR3 in amino acids: CASSEAPTVTGELFF. The CDR3 coding sequence is TGTGCCAGCAGTGAAGCTCCGACAGTCACCGGGGAGCTGTTTTTT.

The rearrangement links TRBV7-2 to TRBJ1-3, with a possible D match to TRBD1 (6 bases). Deletions cut 5 bases from V and 8 bases from J, with 19 bases between. The length of the CDR3 is 15 residues. The germline V gene has CDR1 SGHTA and CDR2 FQGNSA. CDR3 loop: CASSLTPTGLHTIYF. The CDR3 DNA reads as TGTGCCAGCAGCCTAACCCCGACAGGCCTTCACACCATATATTTT.

The V gene is TRBV5-8, the J gene TRBJ1-2; 8 bases are shared with TRBD1. The CDR3 has 14 amino acids. Trimming at V came to 4 bases and at J to 4 bases, leaving 6 bases not matched to a gene. Germline V lookup: CDR1 SGHTS, CDR2 YDEGEE. As DNA, the CDR3 is TGTGCCAGCAGCCGCGACAGGGGCTTCTATGGCTACACCTTC. This sequence encodes CASSRDRGFYGYTF.

The V gene is TRBV5-8, the J gene TRBJ1-2; D is ambiguous. The CDR3 extends over 15 amino acids. CDR1 is SGHTS, CDR2 YDEGEE, per germline. Trimming left V 0 bases short and J 0 bases short, with 9 bases between. The CDR3 here is CASSLVLRANYGYTF. The CDR3, as DNA: TGTGCCAGCAGCTTGGTACTGCGTGCTAACTATGGCTACACCTTC.

V usage is TRBV27 and J usage is TRBJ1-2; 8 bases are shared with TRBD1. This CDR3 has 15 amino acids. CDR1 is MNHEY, CDR2 SMNVEV, per germline (reference sequence). J lost 7 bases, V lost 4 bases, and 11 bases had no gene match. The CDR3 region has the DNA TGTGCCAGCAGTTCCGACAGGGGCTCCTTCCTTGGCTACACCTTC. Amino acid sequence: CASSSDRGSFLGYTF.

CDR3 region: CASSFLLAGGTDTQYF. The DNA of the CDR3 is TGTGCCAGTAGTTTCCTACTAGCGGGGGGCACAGATACGCAGTATTTT. The chain employs TRBV19 and TRBJ2-3; 11 nucleotides match TRBD2. The CDR3 is 16 amino acids. Per germline, CDR1 LNHDA and CDR2 SQIVND (reference sequence). V lost 5 bases and J lost 1; bases outside the gene matches: 5.

This clone appeared a few times. The gene calls are TRBV30 and TRBJ1-2; 10 bases align to TRBD1. Trimming removed 5 bases from V and 14 bases from J; junction bases left unmatched: 14. Germline assignment: CDR1 GTSNPN and CDR2 SVGIG (reference sequence). This CDR3 has 13 amino acids. CDR3 protein: CAWGRDRGSMKTF. CDR3 DNA sequence: TGTGCCTGGGGCCGGGACAGGGGATCTATGAAGACCTTC. Complete variable domain (other parts from reference TRBV30 and TRBJ1-2): SQTIHQWPATLVQPVGSPLSLECTVEGTSNPNLYWYRQAAGRGLQLLFYSVGIGQISSEVPQNLSASRPQDRQFILSSKKLLLSDSGFYLCAWGRDRGSMKTFGSGTRLTVV.

This chain uses TRBV28 with TRBJ1-6; D is possibly TRBD1 (5 bases). V was trimmed by 4 bases and J by 7 bases, leaving 11 bases between them. This CDR3 has 14 amino acids. Germline V lookup: CDR1 MDHEN, CDR2 SYDVKM. The CDR3 is CASSSRQSNSPLHF. The CDR3 DNA is TGTGCCAGCAGTTCCAGACAGAGCAATTCACCCCTCCACTTT.

This clone was seen a handful of times. The chain combines TRBV29-1 with TRBJ1-1; the D gene is possibly TRBD1 (5 bases). V was trimmed by 7 bases and J by 0 bases, leaving 12 bases between them. The germline V gene has CDR1 SQVTM and CDR2 ANQGSEA. CDR3 length equals 13 residues. The chain's CDR3 is CSGTGHLNTEAFF. CDR3 in DNA: TGCAGCGGAACAGGTCATTTGAACACTGAAGCTTTCTTT.

The chain joins TRBV19 to TRBJ1-1; weak D call: TRBD1 (6 bases). V lost 7 bases and J lost 3, with 18 bases in between. The CDR3 length is 15 residues. Germline CDR1 reads LNHDA; CDR2 reads SQIVND (reference sequence). CDR3 nucleotide sequence: TGTGCCAGTACCGGAGGGGGGGTCCCCCACACTGAAGCTTTCTTT. This encodes CASTGGGVPHTEAFF.

In DNA, the CDR3 is TGTGCCACCAGTGATTTGGGAGGACCGGGGGGAGAGACCCAGTACTTC. Amino acid sequence: CATSDLGGPGGETQYF. This rearrangement joins TRBV24-1 to TRBJ2-5; 7 bases map to TRBD2. This CDR3 spans 16 amino acids. Germline V gene data show CDR1 as KGHDR and CDR2 as SFDVKD. V shed 0 bases and J 4 bases; nucleotides not matched to a gene: 7.

This chain links TRBV28 with TRBJ1-6, with a weak D call TRBD1 (5 bases). This CDR3 is 18 amino acids long. Per the germline V gene, CDR1 is MDHEN and CDR2 is SYDVKM. Trimming pared 1 base from V and 7 bases from J, leaving 20 bases between. The DNA for the CDR3 is TGTGCCAGCAGTTTATCATCTACGGGGGAAAAGGACAATTCACCCCTCCACTTT. Translation: CASSLSSTGEKDNSPLHF.

CDR3 in DNA: TGTGCCAGCAGCCAAGAGGGGCAACCGACGGATACGCAGTATTTT. This translates into CASSQEGQPTDTQYF. The chain carries TRBV4-2 and TRBJ2-3; the D gene is possibly TRBD1 (5 bases). Trimming removed 0 bases from V and 6 bases from J, with 13 bases in between. The germline gives CDR1 LGHNA, CDR2 YNFKEQ. The CDR3 runs 15 residues.

The genes are TRBV7-2 and TRBJ1-1; perhaps TRBD1 as D (6 bases). CDR1 and CDR2 (germline): SGHTA, FQGNSA. The CDR3 has 14 amino acids. V lost 2 bases and J 5 bases, leaving 12 bases between the germline ends. The CDR3 here is CASSLSRGWTEAFF. DNA of the CDR3: TGTGCCAGCAGCTTAAGTAGGGGGTGGACTGAAGCTTTCTTT.

This clone turned up a few times. This rearrangement joins TRBV27 to TRBJ1-5, with D hard to call. Germline lookup yields CDR1 MNHEY and CDR2 SMNVEV (reference sequence). The CDR3 contains 14 residues. The germline V and J ends were trimmed by 1 base and 0 bases, with 4 bases remaining between them. Here the CDR3 reads CASSLYYSNQPQHF. DNA of the CDR3: TGTGCCAGCAGTTTATACTATAGCAATCAGCCCCAGCATTTT.

Turning to this clone: Other nucleotide sequences from this sample produce the same CDR3. The rearrangement joins TRBV5-1 to TRBJ2-3; TRBD2 matches 10 bases. V lost 0 bases and J lost 5; bases outside the gene matches: 9. CDR1 is SGHRS and CDR2 is YFSETQ in the germline V gene. The CDR3 is 17 amino acids. The CDR3 nucleotides read TGCGCCAGCAGCTTGGCCGGGAGCGGGGGGGCCCAAGATACGCAGTATTTT. This sequence encodes CASSLAGSGGAQDTQYF.

The V gene is TRBV2, the J gene TRBJ2-5; TRBD1 matches at 8 bases. This CDR3 region has 15 residues. The V and J ends lost 5 bases and 5 bases, in that order; junction bases with no gene match: 10. CDR1 is SNHLY, CDR2 FYNNEI, per germline. For the CDR3, the DNA is TGTGCCAGCAGTCCAGGACAGGGCAGGCGGGAGACCCAGTACTTC. Translating it yields CASSPGQGRRETQYF.

This clone was detected once. The chain is built from TRBV9 and TRBJ2-1, with 10 bases aligning to TRBD2. J was trimmed by 1 base and V by 0 bases; bases with no gene match: 4. Germline assignment: CDR1 SGDLS and CDR2 YYNGEE. This CDR3 is 17 amino acids long. CDR3 in DNA: TGTGCCAGCAGCGTAGGACAGCGGGGGGGATCCTACAATGAGCAGTTCTTC. It is translated as CASSVGQRGGSYNEQFF.

V is TRBV7-2 and J is TRBJ1-5; D perhaps matches TRBD1 (6 bases). Germline CDR1 and CDR2: SGHTA and FQGNSA. The V end was cut by 4 bases, the J end by 4 bases, with 11 bases between. CDR3 length equals 14 residues. CDR3 amino acids: CASSYSGANQPQHF. As DNA, the CDR3 is TGTGCCAGCAGCTACTCAGGGGCAAATCAGCCCCAGCATTTT.